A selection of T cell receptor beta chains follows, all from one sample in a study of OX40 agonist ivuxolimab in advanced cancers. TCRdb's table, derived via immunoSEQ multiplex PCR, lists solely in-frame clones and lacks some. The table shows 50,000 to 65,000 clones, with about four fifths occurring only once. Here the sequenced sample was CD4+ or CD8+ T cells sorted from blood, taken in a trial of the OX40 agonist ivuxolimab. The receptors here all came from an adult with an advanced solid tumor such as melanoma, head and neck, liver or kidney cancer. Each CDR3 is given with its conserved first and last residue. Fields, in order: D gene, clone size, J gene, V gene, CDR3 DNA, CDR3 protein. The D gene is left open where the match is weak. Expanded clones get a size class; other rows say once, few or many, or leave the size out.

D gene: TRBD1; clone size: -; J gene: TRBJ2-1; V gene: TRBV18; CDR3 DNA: TGTGCCAGCTCATCGGACAGGGTGGTGGACAATGAGCAGTTCTTC; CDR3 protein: CASSSDRVVDNEQFF
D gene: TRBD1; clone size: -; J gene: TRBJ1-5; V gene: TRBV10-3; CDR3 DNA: TGTGCCATCAGTGCTCAGGGGGTAGGCCAGCCCCAGCATTTT; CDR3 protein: CAISAQGVGQPQHF
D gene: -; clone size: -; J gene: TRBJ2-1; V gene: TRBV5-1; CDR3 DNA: TGCGCCAGCAGCTCGTATTCCGGGTTATCCTACAATGAGCAGTTCTTC; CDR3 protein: CASSSYSGLSYNEQFF
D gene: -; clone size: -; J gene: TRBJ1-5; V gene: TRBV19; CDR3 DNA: TGTGCCAGTAGTATAAGCGTTAATCAGCCCCAGCATTTT; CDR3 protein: CASSISVNQPQHF
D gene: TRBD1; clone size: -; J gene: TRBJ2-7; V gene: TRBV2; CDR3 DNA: TGTGCCAGCAGTGAACTAGTACAGGGGGGCGAGCAGTACTTC; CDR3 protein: CASSELVQGGEQYF
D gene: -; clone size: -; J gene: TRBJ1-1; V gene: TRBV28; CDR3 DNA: TGTGCCAGCGGGTTCGGAACTGAAGCTTTCTTT; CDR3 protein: CASGFGTEAFF
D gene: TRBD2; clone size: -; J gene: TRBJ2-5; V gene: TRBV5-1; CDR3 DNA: TGCGCCAGCAGCTTGGCCGGGGGTAGCGGGACAGAGACCCAGTACTTC; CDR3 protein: CASSLAGGSGTETQYF
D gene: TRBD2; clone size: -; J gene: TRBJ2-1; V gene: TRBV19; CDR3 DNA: TGTGCCAGTAGTATGAGTCTAGCGGACTCCTACAATGAGCAGTTCTTC; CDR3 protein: CASSMSLADSYNEQFF
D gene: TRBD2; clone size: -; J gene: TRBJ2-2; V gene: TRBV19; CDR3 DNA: TGTGCCAGTAGCAAGACTAGCGGGAACACCGGGGAGCTGTTTTTT; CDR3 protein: CASSKTSGNTGELFF
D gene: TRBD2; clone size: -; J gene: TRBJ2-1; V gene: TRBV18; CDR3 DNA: TGTGCCAGCTCACCACGACTAGCGGGAGCGACGAATGAGCAGTTCTTC; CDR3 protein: CASSPRLAGATNEQFF
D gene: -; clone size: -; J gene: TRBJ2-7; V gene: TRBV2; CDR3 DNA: TGTGCCAGCACTCTGAACCATTACGAGCAGTACTTC; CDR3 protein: CASTLNHYEQYF
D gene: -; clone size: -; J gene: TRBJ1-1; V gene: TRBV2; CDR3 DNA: TGTGCCAGCAGTGTGGACAGCGGGGGCACTGAAGCTTTCTTT; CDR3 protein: CASSVDSGGTEAFF
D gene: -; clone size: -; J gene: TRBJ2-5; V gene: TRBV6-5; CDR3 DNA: TGTGCCAGCAGTTACTCATTTCAGGGGGGCGAGACCCAGTACTTC; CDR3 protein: CASSYSFQGGETQYF
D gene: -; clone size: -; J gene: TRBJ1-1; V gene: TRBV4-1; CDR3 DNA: TGCGCCAGCAGCCAAGAGTGGGGACCGCGGGCTTTCTTT; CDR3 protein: CASSQEWGPRAFF
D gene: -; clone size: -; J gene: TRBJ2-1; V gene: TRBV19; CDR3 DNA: TGTGCCAGTAGTCCCCAACCAATAGAGAGCTCCTACAATGAGCAGTTCTTC; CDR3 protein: CASSPQPIESSYNEQFF
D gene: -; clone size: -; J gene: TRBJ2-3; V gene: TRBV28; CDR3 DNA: TGTGCCAGCAGTTCAGGTCTAGATACGCAGTATTTT; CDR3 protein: CASSSGLDTQYF
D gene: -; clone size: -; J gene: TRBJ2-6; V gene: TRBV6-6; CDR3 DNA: TGTGCCAGCAGGCTGACAGGTTCCTCTGGGGCCAACGTCCTGACTTTC; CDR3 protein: CASRLTGSSGANVLTF
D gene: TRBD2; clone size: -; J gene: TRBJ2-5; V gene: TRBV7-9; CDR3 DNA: TGTGCCAGCAGCCCCCTCCTCACTAGCGACAATTTAGAGACCCAGTACTTC; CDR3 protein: CASSPLLTSDNLETQYF
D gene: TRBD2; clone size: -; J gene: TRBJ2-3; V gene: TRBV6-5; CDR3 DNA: TGTGCCAGCAGTTACGGTAGCGGGGGGGCGGGGACGCAGTATTTT; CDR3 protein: CASSYGSGGAGTQYF
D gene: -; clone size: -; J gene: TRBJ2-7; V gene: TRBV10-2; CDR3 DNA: TGCGCCAGCAGGGAAAATACGCCTTGGTCTACCGAGCAGTACTTC; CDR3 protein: CASRENTPWSTEQYF
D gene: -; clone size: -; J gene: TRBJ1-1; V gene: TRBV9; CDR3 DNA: TGTGCCAGCAGCGTCGCGACAGGCTTACTGAACACTGAAGCTTTCTTT; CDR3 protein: CASSVATGLLNTEAFF
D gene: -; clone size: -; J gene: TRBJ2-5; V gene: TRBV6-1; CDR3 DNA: TGTGCCAGCAGTCTTCACACGAAACAAGAGACCCAGTACTTC; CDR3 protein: CASSLHTKQETQYF
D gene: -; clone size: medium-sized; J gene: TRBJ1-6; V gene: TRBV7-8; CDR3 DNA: TGTGCCAGCAGCGCACAGGGTTCACCCCTCCACTTT; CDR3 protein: CASSAQGSPLHF
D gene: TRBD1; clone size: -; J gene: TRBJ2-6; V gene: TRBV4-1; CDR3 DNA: TGCGCCAGCAGCCCTCCCGGACAGGTGAGCTCTGGGGCCAACGTCCTGACTTTC; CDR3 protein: CASSPPGQVSSGANVLTF
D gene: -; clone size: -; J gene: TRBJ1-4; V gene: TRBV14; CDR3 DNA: TGTGCCAGCAGCCAAGCACAGACTAATGAAAAACTGTTTTTT; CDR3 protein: CASSQAQTNEKLFF
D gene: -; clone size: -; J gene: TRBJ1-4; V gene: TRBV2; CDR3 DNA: TGTGCCAGCCTAAGGGACGAAAAACTGTTTTTT; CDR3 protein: CASLRDEKLFF
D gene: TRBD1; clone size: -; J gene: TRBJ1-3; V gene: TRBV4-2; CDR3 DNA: TGTGCCAGCAGCCCAGGACAGGCACGAACTGGAAACACCATATATTTT; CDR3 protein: CASSPGQARTGNTIYF